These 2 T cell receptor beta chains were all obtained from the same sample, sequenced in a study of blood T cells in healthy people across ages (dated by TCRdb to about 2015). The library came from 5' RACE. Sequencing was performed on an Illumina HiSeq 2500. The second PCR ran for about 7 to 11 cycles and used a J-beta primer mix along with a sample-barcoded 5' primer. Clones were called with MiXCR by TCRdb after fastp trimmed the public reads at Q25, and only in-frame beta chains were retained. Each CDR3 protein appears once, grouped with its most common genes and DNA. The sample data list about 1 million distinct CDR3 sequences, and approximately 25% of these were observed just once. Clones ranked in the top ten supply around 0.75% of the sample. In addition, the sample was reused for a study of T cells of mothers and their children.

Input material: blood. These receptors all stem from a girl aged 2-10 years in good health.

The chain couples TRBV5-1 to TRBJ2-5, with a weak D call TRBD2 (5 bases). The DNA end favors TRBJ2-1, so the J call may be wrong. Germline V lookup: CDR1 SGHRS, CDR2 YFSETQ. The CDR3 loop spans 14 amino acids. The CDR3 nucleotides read TGCGCCAGCAGCTTGGGAGGGAGTAACACTGAGCAGTTCTTC. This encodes CASSLGGSNTEQFF.

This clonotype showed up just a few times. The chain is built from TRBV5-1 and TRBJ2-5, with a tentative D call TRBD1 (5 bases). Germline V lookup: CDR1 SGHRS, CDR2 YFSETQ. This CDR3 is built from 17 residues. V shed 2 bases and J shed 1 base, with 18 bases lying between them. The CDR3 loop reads CASSLTRQREIQETQYF. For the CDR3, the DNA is TGCGCCAGCAGCTTAACCCGACAGCGAGAGATCCAAGAGACCCAGTACTTC.